Following are 21 T cell receptor beta chains from one sample sequenced in a study of blood T cell repertoires in COVID-19. Measured with immunoSEQ multiplex PCR; TCRdb has only the in-frame clones, and not every one. The table has about 80,000 clones, roughly 91% seen once. Sequenced material: peripheral blood. The receptors stem from a woman between 50 and 59 years old in a cohort sampled during active COVID-19.

The chain couples TRBV12-5 to TRBJ2-1; TRBD2 aligns across 14 bases. The J segment lost 9 bases and the V segment lost 4 bases, leaving 11 bases of the junction unmatched. The CDR3 runs 17 residues. Germline V gene data show CDR1 as LGHNT and CDR2 as FRNRAP. CDR3 sequence: CASGSTTGTSGRGEQFF. DNA for the CDR3: TGTGCTAGTGGTTCCACAACCGGGACTAGCGGGAGAGGTGAGCAGTTCTTC.

This clone was found once. Here the CDR3 reads CASSISGQGNYEQYF. CDR3 sequence (DNA): TGTGCCAGTAGTATATCCGGCCAGGGGAACTACGAGCAGTACTTC. This rearrangement joins TRBV19 to TRBJ2-7; tentative D call: TRBD1 (6 bases). Germline CDR1 and CDR2: LNHDA and SQIVND (reference sequence). Trimming removed 2 bases from V and 3 bases from J, with 14 bases in between. The CDR3 covers 15 residues. The variable domain in full, with the rest retrieved from reference TRBV19 and TRBJ2-7, is DGGITQSPKYLFRKEGQNVTLSCEQNLNHDAMYWYRQDPGQGLRLIYYSQIVNDFQKGDIAEGYSVSREKKESFPLTVTSAQKNPTAFYLCASSISGQGNYEQYFGPGTRLTVT.

V gene TRBV11-3 combines with J gene TRBJ2-5, with TRBD1 identical over 9 bases. CDR3 size: 15 residues. With 2 bases clipped from V and 6 bases from J, the junction kept 7 bases outside the gene matches. Germline V gene data show CDR1 as SGHNT and CDR2 as YENEEA. DNA for the CDR3: TGTGCCAGCAGCTTACGGACAGGGGCAGAGCAGACCCAGTACTTC. The encoded protein is CASSLRTGAEQTQYF.

This chain links TRBV7-6 with TRBJ1-3; TRBD1 might be the D (5 bases). Per germline, CDR1 SGHVS and CDR2 FNYEAQ. V was clipped by 6 bases and J by 3 bases, with 15 bases between them. This CDR3 contains 15 residues. DNA for the CDR3: TGTGCCAGCAGTCTATCCCGGGGACTTGGAAACACCATATATTTT. As protein: CASSLSRGLGNTIYF. The whole variable domain, remainder taken from reference TRBV7-6 and TRBJ1-3, is GAGVSQSPRYKVTKRGQDVALRCDPISGHVSLYWYRQALGQGPEFLTYFNYEAQQDKSGLPNDRFSAERPEGSISTLTIQRTEQRDSAMYRCASSLSRGLGNTIYFGEGSWLTVV.

The count of this clone is one. The chain joins TRBV4-2 to TRBJ2-7; D possibly corresponds to TRBD1 (6 bases). Trimming removed 4 bases from V and 5 bases from J, with 15 bases in between. The CDR3 consists of 14 residues. Germline V gene data show CDR1 as LGHNA and CDR2 as YNFKEQ. For the CDR3, the DNA is TGTGCCAGCAGCCCAACAGGGTTAGACAACGAGCAGTACTTC. Encoded protein: CASSPTGLDNEQYF.

The rearrangement uses TRBV6-5 and TRBJ2-2; TRBD2 agrees at 11 bases. CDR1 is MNHEY and CDR2 is SVGAGI in the germline V gene. The CDR3 spans 15 residues. The junction had 3 bases not matched to a gene; V was cut back by 6 bases and J by 3 bases. CDR3 region: CASRGTSGYTGELFF. The CDR3 DNA is TGTGCCAGCAGGGGGACTAGCGGTTACACCGGGGAGCTGTTTTTT.

The rearrangement links TRBV19 to TRBJ2-6; perhaps TRBD1 as D (7 bases). CDR1 and CDR2 (germline): LNHDA, SQIVND (reference sequence). Deletions cut 1 base from V and 2 bases from J, with 18 bases between. This CDR3 has 19 amino acids. The CDR3 nucleotides are TGTGCCAGTAGTATAGTAGGAGGGGGCGGATTCCCTGGGGCCAACGTCCTGACTTTC. Translation gives CASSIVGGGGFPGANVLTF.

The J gene is TRBJ1-1, the V gene TRBV5-4; 8 positions agree with TRBD1. The germline V gene encodes CDR1 SGHNT and CDR2 YYREEE (reference sequence). This CDR3 has 13 amino acids. The V segment lost 5 bases and the J segment 3 bases; nucleotides outside the gene matches: 3. In DNA form, the CDR3 reads TGTGCCAGCAGACTGGACAGGGACACTGAAGCTTTCTTT. Translated: CASRLDRDTEAFF.

V and J are TRBV2 and TRBJ2-4, with TRBD2 matching over 7 bases. V was pared by 7 bases and J by 1 base, with 4 bases of the junction left unmatched. Germline assignment: CDR1 SNHLY and CDR2 FYNNEI. This CDR3 spans 14 amino acids. In DNA form, the CDR3 reads TGTGCCAGCATGGAGGGAGGGGCCAAAAACATTCAGTACTTC. Its protein is CASMEGGAKNIQYF. The full variable domain, completed using reference TRBV2 and TRBJ2-4, is EPEVTQTPSHQVTQMGQEVILRCVPISNHLYFYWYRQILGQKVEFLVSFYNNEISEKSEIFDDQFSVERPDGSNFTLKIRSTKLEDSAMYFCASMEGGAKNIQYFGAGTRLSVL.

The V gene is TRBV3-1 (or the pseudogene TRBV3-2), the J gene TRBJ2-5; 8 nucleotides align to TRBD2. CDR3 length: 13 residues. CDR1 and CDR2 from the germline V gene are LGHDT and YNNKEL (reference sequence). The V segment lost 4 bases and the J segment 6 bases; nucleotides outside the gene matches: 4. The CDR3 here is CASSPTGGKTQYF. The CDR3 bases are TGTGCCAGCAGCCCGACGGGAGGGAAGACCCAGTACTTC.

The chain carries TRBV10-3 and TRBJ1-2; maybe TRBD1 (6 bases). Trimming left V 10 bases short and J 2 bases short, with 14 bases between. This CDR3 is 13 amino acids long. Germline V gene sequence: CDR1 ENHRY, CDR2 SYGVKD. The CDR3 protein is CATGGATNYGYTF. CDR3 nucleotide sequence: TGTGCCACCGGGGGGGCCACCAACTATGGCTACACCTTC.

V is TRBV15 and J is TRBJ2-2, with TRBD2 matching over 14 bases. Germline V gene sequence: CDR1 LNHNV, CDR2 YYDKDF (reference sequence). This CDR3 has 20 amino acids. V gave up 4 bases and J gave up 1 base; unmatched junction bases: 11. CDR3 amino acids: CATSTTGTSGRKRNTGELFF. CDR3 coding DNA: TGTGCCACCAGCACTACCGGGACTAGCGGGAGAAAGAGGAACACCGGGGAGCTGTTTTTT.

This clone has only one observation. The gene calls are TRBV18 and TRBJ2-1, with unresolved D. V shed 4 bases and J shed 6 bases, with 4 bases lying between them. The CDR3 runs to 11 residues. CDR1 KGHSH and CDR2 LQKENI come from the germline V gene. CDR3 bases: TGTGCCAGCTCACTTAGCAATGAGCAGTTCTTC. This encodes CASSLSNEQFF.

V gene TRBV6-2 or TRBV6-3 combines with J gene TRBJ2-7; 8 nucleotides line up with TRBD1. The V gene end was trimmed by 5 bases and the J gene end by 2 bases; junction bases not matched to a gene: 14. CDR1 MNHEY and CDR2 SVGEGT come from the germline V gene. This CDR3 has 17 amino acids. CDR3 in amino acids: CASSKDRVPYIAYEQYF. The CDR3 coding sequence is TGTGCCAGCAGTAAGGACAGGGTACCGTACATCGCCTACGAGCAGTACTTC.

This clone showed up just a few times. The V and J genes are TRBV4-1 and TRBJ2-7, with TRBD2 identical over 8 bases. The CDR3 runs 15 residues. V dropped 1 base and J dropped 0; count of bases not matched to a gene: 2. Germline assignment: CDR1 MGHRA and CDR2 YSYEKL. In DNA form, the CDR3 reads TGCGCCAGCAGCCAAGCGAGCGGGAGCTCCTACGAGCAGTACTTC. Translating it yields CASSQASGSSYEQYF.

This chain uses TRBV7-9 with TRBJ1-2; D perhaps matches TRBD1 (5 bases). Germline V gene lookup returns CDR1 SEHNR and CDR2 FQNEAQ (reference sequence). The CDR3 runs 15 residues. V lost 5 bases and J 3 bases, leaving 16 bases between the germline ends. CDR3 region: CASSKSQGWDYGYTF. The CDR3 DNA reads as TGTGCCAGCAGCAAGAGTCAGGGATGGGACTATGGCTACACCTTC.

The chain joins TRBV7-9 to TRBJ2-3; tentative D call: TRBD2 (7 bases). The CDR3 sequence is 15 residues long. Germline assignment: CDR1 SEHNR and CDR2 FQNEAQ (reference sequence). With 8 bases removed from V and 4 bases from J, the gap between germline ends came to 19 bases. The CDR3 sequence: CASGWGGARADTQYF. In DNA, the CDR3 is TGTGCCAGCGGTTGGGGGGGCGCTAGGGCAGATACGCAGTATTTT.

This clone has only one observation. The chain employs TRBV28 and TRBJ2-5, with a possible D match to TRBD2 (6 bases). This CDR3 has 14 amino acids. V was clipped by 3 bases and J by 4 bases, with 12 bases between them. Germline V CDR1 and CDR2: MDHEN, SYDVKM. The CDR3 DNA reads TGTGCCAGCAGTTTGGGTGGAGGGGTAGAGACCCAGTACTTC. Translation: CASSLGGGVETQYF.

The rearrangement joins TRBV9 to TRBJ2-3; D ambiguous. The CDR3 has 14 amino acids. The V and J ends lost 0 bases and 2 bases respectively, with 7 bases between them. Germline lookup yields CDR1 SGDLS and CDR2 YYNGEE. CDR3 sequence: CASSVVPNTDTQYF. The CDR3 DNA sequence: TGTGCCAGCAGCGTAGTCCCCAACACAGATACGCAGTATTTT.

This clone was found once. The chain recombines TRBV19 with TRBJ2-3, with 11 bases matching TRBD2. This CDR3 region has 15 residues. V shed 3 bases, J shed 8 bases, and the junction held 7 bases outside the gene matches. Germline CDR1 LNHDA, CDR2 SQIVND (reference sequence). The CDR3 DNA reads as TGTGCCAGTAGTATGACTAGCGGGACCTTGGGTACGCAGTATTTT. It specifies CASSMTSGTLGTQYF.

The rearrangement joins TRBV6-5 to TRBJ2-4; the match to TRBD1 covers 7 bases. The CDR3 runs to 15 residues. Germline CDR1 reads MNHEY; CDR2 reads SVGAGI. J lost 4 bases, V lost 7 bases, and 10 bases had no gene match. The DNA of the CDR3 is TGTGCCAGCACCGACAGGGCACATCTAAAAAACATTCAGTACTTC. It specifies CASTDRAHLKNIQYF.